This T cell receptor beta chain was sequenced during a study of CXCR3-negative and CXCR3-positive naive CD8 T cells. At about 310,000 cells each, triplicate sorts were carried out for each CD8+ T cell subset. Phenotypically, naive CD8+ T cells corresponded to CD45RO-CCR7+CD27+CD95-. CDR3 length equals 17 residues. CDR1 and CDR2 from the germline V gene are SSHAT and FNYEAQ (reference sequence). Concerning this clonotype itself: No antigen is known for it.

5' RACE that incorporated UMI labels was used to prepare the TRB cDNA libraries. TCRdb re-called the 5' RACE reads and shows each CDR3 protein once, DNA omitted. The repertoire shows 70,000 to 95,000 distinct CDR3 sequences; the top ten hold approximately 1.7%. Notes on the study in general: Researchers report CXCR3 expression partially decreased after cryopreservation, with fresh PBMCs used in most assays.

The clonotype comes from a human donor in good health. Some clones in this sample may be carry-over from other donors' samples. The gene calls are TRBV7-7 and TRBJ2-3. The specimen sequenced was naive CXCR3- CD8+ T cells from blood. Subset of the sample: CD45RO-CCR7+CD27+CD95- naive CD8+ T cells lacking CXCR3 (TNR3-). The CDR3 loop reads CASSLARSGSSTDTQYF.